This TCR beta chain was recorded in a study of radiotherapy plus CTLA-4 blockade in lung cancer. Assay: immunoSEQ multiplex PCR; the TCRdb copy retains only in-frame clones and omits some. The repertoire holds about 100,000 clones, with 83% as singletons. As concerns this clone: Its antigen is unidentified.

Focal radiation was given together with CTLA-4 blockade (ipilimumab) to patients with chemo-refractory metastatic non-small-cell lung cancer. Study-wide findings and caveats: Early blood T cell clone changes and increased post-radiation serum interferon-beta were reportedly the strongest response predictors.

The specimen comprised peripheral blood, sampled from a patient treated with radiotherapy plus ipilimumab. The sequence was obtained from a human donor with non-small cell lung cancer who had stable disease on radiotherapy plus ipilimumab.

CDR3 in DNA: TGTGCCAGCAGAAGAGGACAGGGAGAGAGGTATGGCTACACCTTC. Translation gives CASRRGQGERYGYTF. This chain links TRBV2 with TRBJ1-2, with TRBD1 identical over 8 bases. The J segment lost 5 bases and the V segment lost 6 bases, leaving 11 bases of the junction unmatched. Germline V gene sequence: CDR1 SNHLY, CDR2 FYNNEI. The CDR3 covers 15 residues.